This is a list of T cell receptor beta chains from one sample in a study of type 1 regulatory T cells. One entry per CDR3 protein, called by TCRdb with MiXCR from the reads. This sample has 80,000 to 100,000 distinct CDR3 sequences; roughly a third occur once, and the top ten carry 2.2%. Sequencing used CD4+ T cells, either the whole sample or a sorted fraction (not recorded which). All receptors come from a human donor in good health. CDR3s include the opening cysteine and the closing phenylalanine or tryptophan. Each record gives: CDR3 protein, CDR3 DNA, V gene, CDR3 length, D gene, clone size, J gene. The D gene is left open where the match is weak. Clone size is stated in some rows and not others, as once, few, many or a class when expanded.

CASNVPGTGGYEQYF TGTGCCTCGAACGTCCCCGGGACAGGGGGGTACGAGCAGTACTTC TRBV6-1 15 TRBD1 few TRBJ2-7
CSASAGDRVYNEQFF TGCAGTGCTTCCGCCGGGGACAGGGTCTACAATGAGCAGTTCTTC TRBV20-1 15 TRBD1 . TRBJ2-1
CSALQTLSSNQPQHF TGCAGTGCCCTCCAGACCTTGTCTAGCAATCAGCCCCAGCATTTT TRBV20-1 15 . . TRBJ1-5
CAWNGGPGNTIYF TGTGCCTGGAACGGGGGACCTGGAAACACCATATATTTT TRBV30 13 . . TRBJ1-3
CASSLLGAGANVLTF TGTGCCAGCAGTTTATTGGGGGCTGGGGCCAACGTCCTGACTTTC TRBV27 15 . few TRBJ2-6
CSASAGTIQETQYF TGCAGTGCAAGCGCCGGGACTATCCAAGAGACCCAGTACTTC TRBV20-1 14 TRBD2 few TRBJ2-5
CSARKGTGNTGELFF TGCAGTGCTAGAAAGGGAACTGGGAACACCGGGGAGCTGTTTTTT TRBV20-1 15 . . TRBJ2-2
CSARATGSETQYF TGCAGTGCTAGGGCGACAGGTAGTGAGACCCAGTACTTC TRBV20-1 13 . few TRBJ2-5
CASSSGSGSTYEQFF TGTGCCAGCAGCTCAGGGTCGGGTAGTACGTATGAGCAGTTCTTC TRBV7-2 15 . . TRBJ2-1
CSARKLADRTDTQYF TGCAGTGCTAGAAAACTAGCGGACCGCACAGATACGCAGTATTTT TRBV20-1 15 TRBD2 few TRBJ2-3
CASRLAGGSHEQFF TGTGCCAGCAGACTAGCGGGAGGTTCCCATGAGCAGTTCTTC TRBV6-5 14 TRBD2 few TRBJ2-1
CASSFGTGVLWQYF TGTGCCAGCAGTTTCGGGACAGGGGTATTATGGCAGTACTTC TRBV12-3/TRBV12-4 14 TRBD1 . TRBJ2-7
CASSLVGGQKIQYF TGCGCCAGCAGCTTGGTAGGGGGACAAAAAATTCAGTACTTC TRBV5-1 14 . . TRBJ2-4
CASSSPASAFTDTQYF TGCGCCAGCAGCTCCCCGGCTAGCGCCTTCACAGATACGCAGTATTTT TRBV5-1 16 . few TRBJ2-3
CASSPNIGGPGANVLTF TGTGCCAGTAGCCCAAACATCGGGGGACCTGGGGCCAACGTCCTGACTTTC TRBV19 17 . . TRBJ2-6
CNARDTGQGHTEAFF TGCAATGCTAGAGATACGGGACAGGGGCACACTGAAGCTTTCTTT TRBV20-1 15 TRBD1 . TRBJ1-1
CASSYRTGYYEQYF TGTGCCAGCAGCTACCGGACAGGTTACTACGAGCAGTACTTC TRBV7-8 14 TRBD1 few TRBJ2-7
CASSQERVAGAHEQFF TGTGCCAGCAGCCAAGAAAGGGTAGCGGGAGCCCATGAGCAGTTCTTC TRBV4-2 16 TRBD2 few TRBJ2-1
CASSQTQNSKVGYTF TGTGCCAGCAGCCAAACACAGAACAGCAAGGTTGGCTACACCTTC TRBV4-2 15 . . TRBJ1-2
CASSADGLSPQHF TGTGCCAGCAGCGCCGACGGTTTATCGCCCCAGCATTTT TRBV7-2 13 . . TRBJ1-5
CSASVRFQTYEQYF TGCAGTGCTAGTGTTCGCTTTCAAACCTACGAGCAGTACTTC TRBV20-1 14 . . TRBJ2-7
CASSYFREVRNTEAFF TGCGCCAGCAGCTATTTCAGGGAAGTCAGGAACACTGAAGCTTTCTTT TRBV5-1 16 . . TRBJ1-1
CASSPRRGGSGVVQYF TGTGCCAGCAGTCCTAGAAGAGGTGGTAGCGGCGTAGTTCAGTACTTC TRBV12-3/TRBV12-4 16 . few TRBJ2-4
CASSLGQAPSQPQHF TGCGCCAGCAGCTTGGGACAGGCCCCGAGCCAGCCCCAGCATTTT TRBV5-1 15 . few TRBJ1-5
CASSKLNEQYF TGTGCCAGCAGCAAACTGAACGAGCAGTACTTC TRBV27 11 . . TRBJ2-7
CASSPLTLQGRETQYF TGCGCCAGCAGCCCGTTGACGTTACAGGGCAGGGAGACCCAGTACTTC TRBV5-1 16 . . TRBJ2-5
CSVAQVLSYEQYF TGCAGCGTTGCACAGGTCCTCTCCTACGAGCAGTACTTC TRBV29-1 13 . . TRBJ2-7
CASSSLTSGIHNEQFF TGTGCCAGCAGCTCTCTTACTAGCGGGATTCACAATGAGCAGTTCTTC TRBV7-8 16 TRBD2 . TRBJ2-1
CASSDGPPGGTHEQYF TGTGCCAGCAGCGATGGCCCCCCAGGCGGGACCCACGAGCAGTACTTC TRBV13 16 . . TRBJ2-7
CSVAGGRGGETQYF TGCAGCGTTGCCGGGGGTCGGGGAGGGGAGACCCAGTACTTC TRBV29-1 14 TRBD2 . TRBJ2-5
CASSVQGATTEAFF TGTGCCAGCAGCGTACAGGGGGCAACCACTGAAGCTTTCTTT TRBV9 14 TRBD1 few TRBJ1-1
CASSSQEAYNSPLHF TGTGCCAGCAGTTCCCAGGAGGCCTATAATTCACCCCTCCACTTT TRBV12-3/TRBV12-4 15 . . TRBJ1-6
CASSRLAENEQFF TGCGCCAGCAGCCGGTTAGCGGAGAATGAGCAGTTCTTC TRBV5-1 13 . few TRBJ2-1
CASSMNLQGYTF TGTGCCAGTAGTATGAATTTGCAAGGCTACACCTTC TRBV19 12 . . TRBJ1-2
CASSLAGGPIHEQYF TGTGCCAGCAGTCTAGCGGGAGGGCCTATCCACGAGCAGTACTTC TRBV7-2 15 TRBD2 . TRBJ2-7
CASSQVPAGTTYEQYF TGTGCCAGCAGCCAAGTCCCAGCGGGAACCACCTACGAGCAGTACTTC TRBV3-1 16 TRBD2 . TRBJ2-7
CASSLFDGGNQPQHF TGTGCCAGCAGCTTGTTCGACGGAGGCAATCAGCCCCAGCATTTT TRBV5-6 15 . . TRBJ1-5
CATSRGTSGHQDF TGTGCCACCAGCAGGGGTACCAGCGGGCATCAGGACTTC TRBV15 13 . few TRBJ2-7
CASSLGPTKSSYEQYF TGTGCCAGCAGCTTAGGACCTACTAAATCCTCCTACGAGCAGTACTTC TRBV7-2 16 . many TRBJ2-7
CASSLTVTSLDEQYF TGTGCCAGCAGCCTGACGGTCACCTCGCTGGACGAGCAGTACTTC TRBV3-1 15 . few TRBJ2-7
CSAWGPNEKLFF TGCAGTGCTTGGGGACCTAATGAAAAACTGTTTTTT TRBV20-1 12 . once TRBJ1-4
CASSAGRDRGGNTEAFF TGTGCCAGCAGCGCTGGGCGGGACAGGGGAGGGAACACTGAAGCTTTCTTT TRBV5-4 17 TRBD1 . TRBJ1-1
CASRAQGASYEQYF TGTGCCAGCAGAGCACAGGGGGCTTCCTACGAGCAGTACTTC TRBV2 14 TRBD1 few TRBJ2-7
CAWSGGSVTEAFF TGTGCCTGGAGCGGGGGATCGGTCACTGAAGCTTTCTTT TRBV30 13 . . TRBJ1-1
CASSFMIAGGDTQYF TGCGCCAGCAGCTTTATGATAGCGGGAGGAGATACGCAGTATTTT TRBV5-1 15 TRBD2 . TRBJ2-3
CASSIRDSSFFSYEQYF TGTGCCAGCAGTATACGGGACAGCTCATTTTTCTCCTACGAGCAGTACTTC TRBV12-3/TRBV12-4 17 TRBD1 . TRBJ2-7
CASRYGVSYNEQFF TGTGCCAGCAGGTACGGGGTCTCCTACAATGAGCAGTTCTTC TRBV7-9 14 . . TRBJ2-1
CATSVSGGSNTGELFF TGTGCCACCAGTGTATCCGGGGGATCGAACACCGGGGAGCTGTTTTTT TRBV24-1 16 . . TRBJ2-2
CASSQDRNQPQHF TGTGCCAGCAGCCAAGATCGGAATCAGCCCCAGCATTTT TRBV14 13 . . TRBJ1-5
CASSQEETGLNPSEQYF TGTGCCAGCAGCCAAGAAGAAACGGGACTAAACCCTAGTGAGCAGTACTTC TRBV4-2 17 TRBD2 few TRBJ2-7
CASSLDGQNNSPLHF TGCGCCAGCAGCTTGGATGGACAAAATAATTCACCCCTCCACTTT TRBV5-1 15 . . TRBJ1-6
CASSEGQAYNEQFF TGTGCCAGCAGCGAGGGACAAGCCTACAATGAGCAGTTCTTC TRBV3-1 14 . once TRBJ2-1
CASSALAGGGKNEQFF TGTGCCAGCAGTGCCCTAGCGGGAGGAGGAAAGAATGAGCAGTTCTTC TRBV6-1 16 TRBD2 . TRBJ2-1
CASRGLTAGQPQHF TGTGCCAGTAGAGGGTTGACCGCGGGGCAGCCCCAGCATTTT TRBV19 14 . . TRBJ1-5
CASSLHTRGLNTGELFF TGTGCCAGCAGCTTACACACGAGGGGATTGAACACCGGGGAGCTGTTTTTT TRBV7-2 17 . . TRBJ2-2
CASSLEGGGTDTQYF TGCGCCAGCAGCTTGGAAGGGGGTGGCACAGATACGCAGTATTTT TRBV5-1 15 . few TRBJ2-3
CASREGEVNQPQHF TGTGCCAGCCGGGAAGGGGAGGTTAATCAGCCCCAGCATTTT TRBV2 14 . few TRBJ1-5
CASSLNTGLSNQPQHF TGTGCCAGCAGCCTCAATACGGGGTTGAGCAATCAGCCCCAGCATTTT TRBV5-6 16 . . TRBJ1-5
CASSLRRLYEQYF TGTGCCAGCAGCTTACGGAGACTATACGAGCAGTACTTC TRBV11-2 13 . few TRBJ2-7
CRARPIIRRDGGYMAF TGCAGAGCTAGACCTATAATAAGAAGGGACGGGGGTTACATGGCCTTC TRBV20-1 16 . . TRBJ1-2